The 5 T cell receptor beta chains listed next were all sequenced from one sample in a study of blood T cell repertoires in COVID-19. Clones were sequenced by immunoSEQ multiplex PCR, and TCRdb holds only the in-frame ones, with some missing. The sample lists 120,000 to 150,000 clones, around four fifths occurring once. Sequences were obtained from peripheral blood. The receptors were gathered from a woman aged 40 to 50 with active or convalescent COVID-19.

The V gene is TRBV6-1, the J gene TRBJ2-1; the D gene is possibly TRBD2 (6 bases). V was cut by 2 bases and J by 9 bases, with 17 bases left in between. The CDR3 extends over 15 amino acids. Germline CDR1 and CDR2: MNHNS and SASEGT. CDR3 loop: CASSEFSGRGGEQFF. The CDR3 nucleotides read TGTGCCAGCAGTGAATTTAGCGGTAGGGGAGGTGAGCAGTTCTTC.

The chain carries TRBV20-1 and TRBJ1-6; 7 bases match TRBD1. With 2 bases clipped from V and 11 bases from J, the junction kept 0 bases outside the gene matches. The germline V gene has CDR1 DFQATT and CDR2 SNEGSKA (reference sequence). The CDR3 spans 11 residues. In DNA form, the CDR3 reads TGCAGTGCTAGACAGGGGGCACCCCTCCACTTT. Its protein product is CSARQGAPLHF.

V is TRBV11-2 and J is TRBJ2-3; TRBD2 aligns across 16 bases. The CDR3 sequence is 19 residues long. The V and J ends lost 3 bases and 5 bases, in that order; junction bases with no gene match: 11. From germline, CDR1 is SGHAT and CDR2 FQNNGV. The CDR3 region is CASSLAGTSGGVSRDTQYF. In DNA form, the CDR3 reads TGTGCCAGCAGCTTGGCCGGGACTAGCGGGGGGGTGAGCCGAGATACGCAGTATTTT.

This sequence joins TRBV25-1 and TRBJ1-4; 9 nucleotides agree with TRBD1. This CDR3 has 13 amino acids. V lost 6 bases to trimming and J lost 8 bases; unmatched junction nucleotides: 4. Germline loops: CDR1 MGHDK, CDR2 SYGVNS. CDR3 sequence (DNA): TGTGCCAGCAGGGGACAGGGAGGCGAAAAACTGTTTTTT. Protein sequence: CASRGQGGEKLFF.

The V gene is TRBV27, the J gene TRBJ1-2, with 9 bases identical to TRBD1. Germline V gives CDR1 MNHEY, CDR2 SMNVEV (reference sequence). Trimming removed 0 bases from V and 8 bases from J; junction bases left unmatched: 10. This CDR3 region has 16 residues. CDR3 in amino acids: CASSLSVQGARVGYTF. The CDR3 DNA is TGTGCCAGCAGTTTATCGGTACAGGGGGCTCGAGTCGGCTACACCTTC.